This T cell receptor beta chain was recovered during a study of T cells after yellow fever vaccination. TCRdb ran MiXCR on the 5' RACE reads and lists one entry per CDR3 protein. The sample records 250,000 to 350,000 distinct CDR3 sequences, 8.7% being singletons. V lost 6 bases, J lost 4 bases, and 9 bases stayed unmatched. This CDR3 is built from 16 residues. Per the germline V gene, CDR1 is MNHEY and CDR2 is SVGAGI. The sequence derives from a man aged 18 to 35 who received the YFV17D yellow fever vaccine. This sequence joins TRBV6-5 and TRBJ2-2; 9 bases match TRBD2. The sample here was CD4+ T cells sorted from PBMCs, taken 5 days after the yellow fever booster vaccination. In nucleotides, the CDR3 is TGTGCCAGCAGAATGCGGGGGGGCCCTGGCACCGGGGAGCTGTTTTTT. Its translation: CASRMRGGPGTGELFF.